This T cell receptor beta chain was sequenced for a study of T cell responses to AZD1222 COVID-19 vaccine. This CDR3 contains 14 residues. Germline trimming cut 5 bases from V and 10 bases from J; bases unmatched to any gene: 4. Per germline, CDR1 SGHAT and CDR2 FQNNGV. Clones were read by immunoSEQ multiplex PCR, and TCRdb kept only the in-frame ones, dropping some. The sample lists 150,000 to 200,000 clones, over 70% seen once, with around 2.5% in the top ten. The receptor comes from an adult in good health. The sequences come from peripheral blood, collected on day 0 of MenACWY control vaccination. The chain has TRBV11-2 and TRBJ1-6; 11 bases match TRBD1. The CDR3 region has the DNA TGTGCCAGCAGCCAGGGACAGGGGGACTCACCCCTCCACTTT. This encodes CASSQGQGDSPLHF.